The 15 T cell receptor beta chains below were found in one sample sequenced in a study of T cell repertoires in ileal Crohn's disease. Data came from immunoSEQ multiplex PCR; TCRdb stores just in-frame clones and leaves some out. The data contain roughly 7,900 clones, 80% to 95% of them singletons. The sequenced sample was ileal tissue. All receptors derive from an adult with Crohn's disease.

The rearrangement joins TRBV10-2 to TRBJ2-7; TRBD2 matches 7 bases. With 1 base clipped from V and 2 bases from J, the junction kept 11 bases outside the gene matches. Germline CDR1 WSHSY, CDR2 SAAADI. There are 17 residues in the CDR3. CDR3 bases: TGCGCCAGCAGTGAGTTTGGTCAGCGGGACGGCACCTACGAGCAGTACTTC. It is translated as CASSEFGQRDGTYEQYF.

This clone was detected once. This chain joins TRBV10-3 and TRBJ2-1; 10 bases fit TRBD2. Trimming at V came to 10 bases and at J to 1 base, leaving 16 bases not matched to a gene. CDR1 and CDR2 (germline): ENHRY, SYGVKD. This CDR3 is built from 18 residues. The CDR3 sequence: CATATSGPGFSSYNEQFF. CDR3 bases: TGTGCCACCGCGACTAGCGGGCCAGGTTTTTCTTCCTACAATGAGCAGTTCTTC.

In DNA form, the CDR3 reads TGCGCCAGCAGCCAATCTAGACTAGCGGGAGACTACGAGCAGTACTTC. Its protein product is CASSQSRLAGDYEQYF. The chain joins TRBV5-1 to TRBJ2-7, with 12 bases that match TRBD2. The CDR3 consists of 16 residues. The J segment lost 3 bases and the V segment lost 4 bases, leaving 8 bases of the junction unmatched. Looked up from germline, CDR1 is SGHRS and CDR2 is YFSETQ.

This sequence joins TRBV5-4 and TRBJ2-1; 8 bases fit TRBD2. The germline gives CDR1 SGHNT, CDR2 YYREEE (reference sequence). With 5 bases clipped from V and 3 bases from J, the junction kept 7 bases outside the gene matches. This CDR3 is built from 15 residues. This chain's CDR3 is CASSWSGSGYNEQFF. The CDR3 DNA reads TGTGCCAGCAGTTGGAGCGGGAGTGGCTACAATGAGCAGTTCTTC.

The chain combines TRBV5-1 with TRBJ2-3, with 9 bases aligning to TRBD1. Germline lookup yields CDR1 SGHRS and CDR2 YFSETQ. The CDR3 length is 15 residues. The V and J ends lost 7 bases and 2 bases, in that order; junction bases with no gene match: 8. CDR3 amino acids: CASGPGQGHTDTQYF. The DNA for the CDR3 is TGCGCCAGCGGCCCGGGACAGGGACACACAGATACGCAGTATTTT.

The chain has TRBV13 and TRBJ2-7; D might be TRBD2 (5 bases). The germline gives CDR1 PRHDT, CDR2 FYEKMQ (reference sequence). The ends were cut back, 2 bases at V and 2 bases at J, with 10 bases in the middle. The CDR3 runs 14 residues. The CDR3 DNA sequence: TGTGCCAGCAGCTTACTCGGGAAAGCCTACGAGCAGTACTTC. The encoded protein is CASSLLGKAYEQYF.

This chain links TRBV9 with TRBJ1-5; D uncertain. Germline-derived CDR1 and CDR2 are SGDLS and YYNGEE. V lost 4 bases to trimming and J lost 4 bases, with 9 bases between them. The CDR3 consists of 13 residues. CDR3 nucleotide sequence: TGTGCCAGCAGCTTTGGAGGGAATCAGCCCCAGCATTTT. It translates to CASSFGGNQPQHF.

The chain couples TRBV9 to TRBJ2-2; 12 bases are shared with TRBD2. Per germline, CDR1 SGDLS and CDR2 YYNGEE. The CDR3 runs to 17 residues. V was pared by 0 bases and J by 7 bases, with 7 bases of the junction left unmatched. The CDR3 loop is CASSVAGLAGLGGELFF. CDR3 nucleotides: TGTGCCAGCAGCGTAGCTGGACTAGCGGGATTGGGCGGGGAGCTGTTTTTT.

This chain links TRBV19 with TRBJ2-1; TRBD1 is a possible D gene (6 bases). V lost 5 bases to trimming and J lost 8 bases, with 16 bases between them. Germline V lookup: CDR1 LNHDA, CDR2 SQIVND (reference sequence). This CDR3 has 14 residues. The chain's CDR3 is CASSLQGLSDEQFF. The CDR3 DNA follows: TGTGCCAGTAGTTTACAGGGTTTAAGCGATGAGCAGTTCTTC.

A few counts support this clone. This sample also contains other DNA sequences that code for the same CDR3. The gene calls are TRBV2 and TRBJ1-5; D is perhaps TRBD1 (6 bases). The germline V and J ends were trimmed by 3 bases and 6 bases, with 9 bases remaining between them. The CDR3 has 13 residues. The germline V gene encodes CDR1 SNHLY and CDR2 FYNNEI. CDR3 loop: CASSDLGGQPQHF. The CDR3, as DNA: TGTGCCAGCAGTGATTTAGGGGGTCAGCCCCAGCATTTT. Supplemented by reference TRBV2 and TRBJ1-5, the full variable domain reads EPEVTQTPSHQVTQMGQEVILRCVPISNHLYFYWYRQILGQKVEFLVSFYNNEISEKSEIFDDQFSVERPDGSNFTLKIRSTKLEDSAMYFCASSDLGGQPQHFGDGTRLSIL.

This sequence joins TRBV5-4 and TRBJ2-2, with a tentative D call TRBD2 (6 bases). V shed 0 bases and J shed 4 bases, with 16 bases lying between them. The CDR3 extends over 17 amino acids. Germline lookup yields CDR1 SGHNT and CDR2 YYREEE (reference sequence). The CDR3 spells CASSLDGGRPPTGELFF. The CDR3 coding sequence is TGTGCCAGCAGCTTGGACGGGGGACGCCCCCCCACCGGGGAGCTGTTTTTT.

In DNA form, the CDR3 reads TGTGCCAGCTCACCTCAGGGCGTTCAATACGAGCAGTACTTC. Translated, it gives CASSPQGVQYEQYF. V is TRBV18 and J is TRBJ2-7, with a possible D match to TRBD1 (5 bases). Germline V lookup: CDR1 KGHSH, CDR2 LQKENI. The V and J ends lost 3 bases and 4 bases respectively, with 13 bases between them. This CDR3 is built from 14 residues.

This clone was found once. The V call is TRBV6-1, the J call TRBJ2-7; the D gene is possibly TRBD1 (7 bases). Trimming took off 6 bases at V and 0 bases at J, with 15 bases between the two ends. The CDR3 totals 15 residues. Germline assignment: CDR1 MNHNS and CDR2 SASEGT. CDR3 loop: CASRRGRDGSYEQYF. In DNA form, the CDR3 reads TGTGCCAGCAGAAGGGGGCGGGACGGCTCCTACGAGCAGTACTTC.

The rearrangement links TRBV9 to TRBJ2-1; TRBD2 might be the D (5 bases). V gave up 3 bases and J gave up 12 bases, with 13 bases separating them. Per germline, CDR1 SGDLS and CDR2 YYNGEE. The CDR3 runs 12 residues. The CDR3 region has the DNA TGTGCCAGCAGCGCCCGGGGAGATGCGCAGTTCTTC. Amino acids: CASSARGDAQFF.

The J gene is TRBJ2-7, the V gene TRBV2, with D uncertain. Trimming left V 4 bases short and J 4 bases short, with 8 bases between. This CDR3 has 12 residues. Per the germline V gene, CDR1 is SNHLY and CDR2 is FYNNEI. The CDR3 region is CASSGEVYEQYF. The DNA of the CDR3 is TGTGCCAGCAGTGGAGAAGTTTACGAGCAGTACTTC. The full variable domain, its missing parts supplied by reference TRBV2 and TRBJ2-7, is EPEVTQTPSHQVTQMGQEVILRCVPISNHLYFYWYRQILGQKVEFLVSFYNNEISEKSEIFDDQFSVERPDGSNFTLKIRSTKLEDSAMYFCASSGEVYEQYFGPGTRLTVT.